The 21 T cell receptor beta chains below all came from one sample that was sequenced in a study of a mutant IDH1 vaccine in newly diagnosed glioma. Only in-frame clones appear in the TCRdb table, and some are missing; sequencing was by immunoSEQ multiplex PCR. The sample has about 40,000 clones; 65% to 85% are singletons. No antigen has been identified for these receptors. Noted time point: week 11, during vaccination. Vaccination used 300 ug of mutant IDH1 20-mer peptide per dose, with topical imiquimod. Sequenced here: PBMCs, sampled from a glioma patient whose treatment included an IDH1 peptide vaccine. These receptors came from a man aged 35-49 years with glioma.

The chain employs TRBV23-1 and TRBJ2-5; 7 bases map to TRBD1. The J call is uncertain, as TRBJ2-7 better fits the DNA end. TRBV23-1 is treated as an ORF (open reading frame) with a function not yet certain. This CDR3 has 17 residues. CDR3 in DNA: TGCGCCAGCAGTCGAGGACAGGTGAAGCGCAGCTCCTACGAGCAGTACTTC. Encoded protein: CASSRGQVKRSSYEQYF.

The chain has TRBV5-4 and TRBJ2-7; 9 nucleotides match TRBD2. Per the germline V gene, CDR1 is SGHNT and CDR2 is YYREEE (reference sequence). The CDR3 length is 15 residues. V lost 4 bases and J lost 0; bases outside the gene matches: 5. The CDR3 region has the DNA TGTGCCAGCAGCCCCGGGACTAGCAGCTCCTACGAGCAGTACTTC. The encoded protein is CASSPGTSSSYEQYF.

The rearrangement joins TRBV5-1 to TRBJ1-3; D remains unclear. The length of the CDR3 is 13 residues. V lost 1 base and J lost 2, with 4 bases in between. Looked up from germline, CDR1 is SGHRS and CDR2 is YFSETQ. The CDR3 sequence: CASSLKTGNTIYF. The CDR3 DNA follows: TGCGCCAGCAGCTTGAAAACTGGAAACACCATATATTTT.

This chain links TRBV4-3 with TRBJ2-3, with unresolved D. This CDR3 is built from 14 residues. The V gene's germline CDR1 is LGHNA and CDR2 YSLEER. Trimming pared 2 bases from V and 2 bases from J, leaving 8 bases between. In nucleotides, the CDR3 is TGCGCCAGCAGCCAACCGAAGGACACAGATACGCAGTATTTT. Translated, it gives CASSQPKDTDTQYF.

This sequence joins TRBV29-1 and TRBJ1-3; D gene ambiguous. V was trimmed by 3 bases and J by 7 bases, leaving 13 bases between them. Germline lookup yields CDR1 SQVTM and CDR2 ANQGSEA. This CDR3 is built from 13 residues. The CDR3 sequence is CSVEAGPANTIYF. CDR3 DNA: TGCAGCGTTGAGGCGGGCCCGGCGAACACCATATATTTT.

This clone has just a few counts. The CDR3 bases are TGCGCCAGCAGCTCGGGATACGGGGGCTCTAATGAAAAACTGTTTTTT. This translates into CASSSGYGGSNEKLFF. The V and J genes are TRBV5-1 and TRBJ1-4, with D possibly TRBD1 on 6 matching bases. Per germline, CDR1 SGHRS and CDR2 YFSETQ. The CDR3 is 16 amino acids. V was trimmed by 3 bases and J by 3 bases, leaving 15 bases between them.

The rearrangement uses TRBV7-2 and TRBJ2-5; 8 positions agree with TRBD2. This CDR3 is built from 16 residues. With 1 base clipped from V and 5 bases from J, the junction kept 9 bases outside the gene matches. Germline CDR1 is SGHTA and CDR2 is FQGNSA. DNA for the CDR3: TGTGCCAGCAGCTTAGATCGGGGGGGGCCGTTGGAGACCCAGTACTTC. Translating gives CASSLDRGGPLETQYF.

The CDR3: CASSLIRGNTEAFF. The CDR3, as DNA: TGTGCCAGCAGCTTAATTCGGGGGAACACTGAAGCTTTCTTT. The V gene is TRBV7-9, the J gene TRBJ1-1, with no clear D. The V end was cut by 2 bases, the J end by 1 base, with 8 bases between. The CDR3 is 14 residues long. CDR1 and CDR2 (germline): SEHNR, FQNEAQ (reference sequence).

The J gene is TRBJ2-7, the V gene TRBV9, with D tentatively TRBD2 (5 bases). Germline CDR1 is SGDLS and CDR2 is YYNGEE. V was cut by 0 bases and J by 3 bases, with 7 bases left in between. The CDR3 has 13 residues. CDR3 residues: CASSVGGNYEQYF. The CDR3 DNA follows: TGTGCCAGCAGCGTAGGAGGGAACTACGAGCAGTACTTC. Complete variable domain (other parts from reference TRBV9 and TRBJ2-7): DSGVTQTPKHLITATGQRVTLRCSPRSGDLSVYWYQQSLDQGLQFLIQYYNGEERAKGNILERFSAQQFPDLHSELNLSSLELGDSALYFCASSVGGNYEQYFGPGTRLTVT.

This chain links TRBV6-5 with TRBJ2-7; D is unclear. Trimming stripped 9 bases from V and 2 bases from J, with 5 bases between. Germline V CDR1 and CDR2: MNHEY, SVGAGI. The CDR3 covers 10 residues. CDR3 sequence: CARVPYEQYF. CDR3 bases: TGTGCCAGGGTCCCCTACGAGCAGTACTTC.

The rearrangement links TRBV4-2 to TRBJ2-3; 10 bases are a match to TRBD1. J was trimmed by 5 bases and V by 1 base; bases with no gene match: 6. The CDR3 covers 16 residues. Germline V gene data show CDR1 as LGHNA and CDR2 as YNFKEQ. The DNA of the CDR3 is TGTGCCAGCAGCCAAGGGAGACAGGGGGCAATAGATACGCAGTATTTT. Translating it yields CASSQGRQGAIDTQYF.

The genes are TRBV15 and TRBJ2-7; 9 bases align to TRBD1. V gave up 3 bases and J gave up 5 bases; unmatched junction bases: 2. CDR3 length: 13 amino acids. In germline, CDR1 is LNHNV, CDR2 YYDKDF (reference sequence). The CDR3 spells CATSSWTGDEQYF. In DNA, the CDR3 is TGTGCCACCAGCAGTTGGACAGGGGACGAGCAGTACTTC. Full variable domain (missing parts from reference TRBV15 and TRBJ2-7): DAMVIQNPRYQVTQFGKPVTLSCSQTLNHNVMYWYQQKSSQAPKLLFHYYDKDFNNEADTPDNFQSRRPNTSFCFLDIRSPGLGDTAMYLCATSSWTGDEQYFGPGTRLTVT.

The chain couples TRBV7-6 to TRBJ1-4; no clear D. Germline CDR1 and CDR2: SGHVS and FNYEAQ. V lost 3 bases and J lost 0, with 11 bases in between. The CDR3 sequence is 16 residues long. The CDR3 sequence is CASSFPSEATNEKLFF. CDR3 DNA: TGTGCCAGCAGCTTCCCCTCAGAAGCAACTAATGAAAAACTGTTTTTT.

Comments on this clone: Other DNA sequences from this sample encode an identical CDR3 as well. The CDR3 is CASSPGGNTEAFF. For the CDR3, the DNA is TGTGCCAGTAGTCCCGGGGGAAACACTGAAGCTTTCTTT. The chain employs TRBV19 and TRBJ1-1, with D possibly TRBD1 on 5 matching bases. The CDR3 consists of 13 residues. Looked up from germline, CDR1 is LNHDA and CDR2 is SQIVND (reference sequence). Trimming shortened V by 5 bases and J by 2 bases, and 9 bases separated the two germline ends.

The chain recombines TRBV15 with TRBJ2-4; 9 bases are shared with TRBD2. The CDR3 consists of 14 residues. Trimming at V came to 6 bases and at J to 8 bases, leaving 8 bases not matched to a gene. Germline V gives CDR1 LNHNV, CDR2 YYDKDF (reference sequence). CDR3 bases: TGTGCCACCAGGCTTAGCGGGAGAGGGGACATTCAGTACTTC. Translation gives CATRLSGRGDIQYF.

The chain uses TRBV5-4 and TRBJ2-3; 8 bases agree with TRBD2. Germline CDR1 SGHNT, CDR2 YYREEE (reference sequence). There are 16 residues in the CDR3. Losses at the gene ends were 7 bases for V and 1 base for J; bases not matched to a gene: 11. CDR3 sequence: CASSPWAGGRTDTQYF. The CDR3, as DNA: TGTGCCAGCTCCCCCTGGGCGGGAGGCCGCACAGATACGCAGTATTTT. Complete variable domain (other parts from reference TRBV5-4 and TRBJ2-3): ETGVTQSPTHLIKTRGQQVTLRCSSQSGHNTVSWYQQALGQGPQFIFQYYREEENGRGNFPPRFSGLQFPNYSSELNVNALELDDSALYLCASSPWAGGRTDTQYFGPGTRLTVL.

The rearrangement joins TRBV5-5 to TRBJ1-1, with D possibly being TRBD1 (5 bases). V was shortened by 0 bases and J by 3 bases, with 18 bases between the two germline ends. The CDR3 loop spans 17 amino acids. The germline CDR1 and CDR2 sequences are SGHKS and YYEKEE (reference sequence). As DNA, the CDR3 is TGTGCCAGCAGCTTGGCCGAGGGAGGGGTTATTCACACTGAAGCTTTCTTT. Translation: CASSLAEGGVIHTEAFF. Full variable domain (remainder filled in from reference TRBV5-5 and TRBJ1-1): DAGVTQSPTHLIKTRGQQVTLRCSPISGHKSVSWYQQVLGQGPQFIFQYYEKEERGRGNFPDRFSARQFPNYSSELNVNALLLGDSALYLCASSLAEGGVIHTEAFFGQGTRLTVV.

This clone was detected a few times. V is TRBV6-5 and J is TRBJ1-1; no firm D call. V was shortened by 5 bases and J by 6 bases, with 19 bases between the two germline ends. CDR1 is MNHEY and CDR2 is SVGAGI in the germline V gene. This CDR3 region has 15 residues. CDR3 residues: CASSTGGGVRAEAFF. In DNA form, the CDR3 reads TGTGCCAGCAGTACCGGAGGCGGGGTTCGGGCTGAAGCTTTCTTT.

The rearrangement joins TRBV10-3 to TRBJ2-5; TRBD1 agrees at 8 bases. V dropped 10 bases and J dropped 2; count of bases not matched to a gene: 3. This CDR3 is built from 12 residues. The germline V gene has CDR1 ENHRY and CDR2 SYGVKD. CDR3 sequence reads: CATRTGQETQYF. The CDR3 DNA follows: TGTGCCACCCGGACAGGGCAAGAGACCCAGTACTTC.

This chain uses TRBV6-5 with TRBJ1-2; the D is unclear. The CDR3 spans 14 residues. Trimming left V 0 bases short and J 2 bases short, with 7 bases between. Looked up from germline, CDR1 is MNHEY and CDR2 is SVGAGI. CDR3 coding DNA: TGTGCCAGCAGTTACTCGAGGAGGAACTATGGCTACACCTTC. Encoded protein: CASSYSRRNYGYTF.

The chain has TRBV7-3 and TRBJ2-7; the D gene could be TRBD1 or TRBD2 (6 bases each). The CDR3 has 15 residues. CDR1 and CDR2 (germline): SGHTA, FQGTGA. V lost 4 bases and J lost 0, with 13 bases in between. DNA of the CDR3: TGTGCCAGCAGCTCCCAAGGGGGGTCCTCCTACGAGCAGTACTTC. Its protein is CASSSQGGSSYEQYF.